A selection of T cell receptor beta chains follows, all from one sample in a study of blood T cell repertoires in COVID-19. Data came from immunoSEQ multiplex PCR; TCRdb stores just in-frame clones and leaves some out. Here the sample spans fewer than 10,000 clones, around 85% being singletons. Sequenced input: peripheral blood. Receptors originate from a man aged 60-69 years with acute or convalescent COVID-19. Both conserved end residues are part of each CDR3. The D gene is left open where the match is weak. Clone size is shown for a subset of rows, as once, few, many or a class of expanded clone.

d_call: -; j_call: TRBJ2-3; v_call: TRBV5-8; clone_size: -; cdr3_aa: CASSLAQFYSSTDTQYF; cdr3_nt: TGTGCCAGCAGCTTGGCACAGTTCTATTCTTCCACAGATACGCAGTATTTT
d_call: TRBD1; j_call: TRBJ2-1; v_call: TRBV25-1; clone_size: few; cdr3_aa: CASSEPDRGHEQFF; cdr3_nt: TGTGCCAGCAGTGAACCCGACAGGGGCCATGAGCAGTTCTTC
d_call: -; j_call: TRBJ1-2; v_call: TRBV12-5; clone_size: -; cdr3_aa: CASAHGDMRAPAGTF; cdr3_nt: TGTGCTAGTGCCCACGGGGACATGCGGGCTCCCGCCGGCACCTTC
d_call: -; j_call: TRBJ2-6; v_call: TRBV19; clone_size: -; cdr3_aa: CASSFDSSGANVLTF; cdr3_nt: TGTGCCAGTAGCTTCGACAGCTCTGGGGCCAACGTCCTGACTTTC
d_call: -; j_call: TRBJ1-6; v_call: TRBV4-1; clone_size: -; cdr3_aa: CASSRVDSPLHF; cdr3_nt: TGCGCCAGCAGCCGCGTAGATTCACCCCTCCACTTT
d_call: -; j_call: TRBJ2-5; v_call: TRBV18; clone_size: -; cdr3_aa: CASSPPTRETQYF; cdr3_nt: TGTGCCAGCTCACCACCGACTAGAGAGACCCAGTACTTC
d_call: -; j_call: TRBJ2-3; v_call: TRBV7-9; clone_size: -; cdr3_aa: CASSLRGSTDTQYF; cdr3_nt: TGTGCCAGCAGCCTTAGGGGGAGCACAGATACGCAGTATTTT
d_call: -; j_call: TRBJ1-1; v_call: TRBV1; clone_size: -; cdr3_aa: CTSSQGGTGSKNTEAFF; cdr3_nt: TGCACCAGCAGCCAAGGCGGGACAGGGTCGAAGAATACTGAAGCTTTCTTT
d_call: TRBD1; j_call: TRBJ1-2; v_call: TRBV6-2/TRBV6-3; clone_size: -; cdr3_aa: CASSKAGTGVYGYTF; cdr3_nt: TGTGCCAGCAGTAAAGCCGGGACAGGGGTATATGGCTACACCTTC
d_call: TRBD2; j_call: TRBJ2-1; v_call: TRBV10-2; clone_size: -; cdr3_aa: CATGTSGSANEQFF; cdr3_nt: TGCGCCACTGGGACTAGCGGGAGCGCGAATGAGCAGTTCTTC
d_call: -; j_call: TRBJ2-2; v_call: TRBV27; clone_size: few; cdr3_aa: CASGSLGSGELFF; cdr3_nt: TGTGCCAGCGGATCGTTAGGGAGTGGGGAGCTGTTTTTT
d_call: -; j_call: TRBJ2-5; v_call: TRBV19; clone_size: -; cdr3_aa: CASSMRIGTQETQYF; cdr3_nt: TGTGCCAGTAGTATGAGGATTGGGACACAAGAGACCCAGTACTTC
d_call: TRBD2; j_call: TRBJ2-3; v_call: TRBV29-1; clone_size: -; cdr3_aa: CSVKLAGTDTQYF; cdr3_nt: TGCAGCGTGAAACTAGCGGGGACAGATACGCAGTATTTT
d_call: TRBD1; j_call: TRBJ1-2; v_call: TRBV6-6; clone_size: -; cdr3_aa: CASIISRDSHYGYTF; cdr3_nt: TGTGCCAGCATCATTTCGAGGGACAGTCACTATGGCTACACCTTC
d_call: TRBD2; j_call: TRBJ2-5; v_call: TRBV7-2; clone_size: -; cdr3_aa: CASSLSAGVAETQYF; cdr3_nt: TGTGCCAGCAGCTTATCAGCGGGGGTTGCGGAGACCCAGTACTTC